The clone carrying this TCR beta chain has just a few counts. Its antigen is unidentified. This sample is part of a study of T cell responses to AZD1222 COVID-19 vaccine. Germline V gene data show CDR1 as SGHTS and CDR2 as YDEGEE. The trim removed 1 base at V and 8 bases at J, leaving 12 bases unmatched. The length of the CDR3 is 16 residues. TCRdb keeps only in-frame clones here, not all; method: immunoSEQ multiplex PCR. Of 110,000 or so clones in the sample, more than 70% were seen once. Regarding the study as a whole: A reported finding is that nearly half of spike-specific TCRs target unmutated variant regions. The donor group comprised mostly white British people and more females; the analysis possibly underestimated clonal diversity. Baseline seropositivity characterized only a handful of AZD1222 recipients.

This TCR was recovered from an adult who received the AZD1222 COVID-19 vaccine. The rearrangement joins TRBV5-8 to TRBJ1-2; TRBD1 agrees at 9 bases. The sequenced sample was peripheral blood, obtained 28 days after the second AZD1222 dose. CDR3 nucleotide sequence: TGTGCCAGCAGCTTGCCAAACGAACAGGGGGCAAAAGGCTACACCTTC. Protein: CASSLPNEQGAKGYTF.